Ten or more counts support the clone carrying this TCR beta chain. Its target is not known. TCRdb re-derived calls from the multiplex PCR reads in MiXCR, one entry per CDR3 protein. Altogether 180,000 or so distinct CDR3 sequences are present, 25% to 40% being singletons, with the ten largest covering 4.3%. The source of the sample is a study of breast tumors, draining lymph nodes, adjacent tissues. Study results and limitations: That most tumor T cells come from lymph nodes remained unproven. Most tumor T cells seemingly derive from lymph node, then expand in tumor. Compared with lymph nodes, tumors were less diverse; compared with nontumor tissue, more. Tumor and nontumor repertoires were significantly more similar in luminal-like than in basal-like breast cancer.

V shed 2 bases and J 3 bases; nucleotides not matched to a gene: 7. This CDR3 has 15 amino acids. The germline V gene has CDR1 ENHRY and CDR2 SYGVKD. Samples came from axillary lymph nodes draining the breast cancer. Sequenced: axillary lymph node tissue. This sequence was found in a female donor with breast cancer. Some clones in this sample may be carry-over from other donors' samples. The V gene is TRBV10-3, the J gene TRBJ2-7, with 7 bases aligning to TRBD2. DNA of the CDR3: TGTGCCATCAGTGAGGAGGCGGGGGTAGGCTACGAGCAGTACTTC. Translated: CAISEEAGVGYEQYF.